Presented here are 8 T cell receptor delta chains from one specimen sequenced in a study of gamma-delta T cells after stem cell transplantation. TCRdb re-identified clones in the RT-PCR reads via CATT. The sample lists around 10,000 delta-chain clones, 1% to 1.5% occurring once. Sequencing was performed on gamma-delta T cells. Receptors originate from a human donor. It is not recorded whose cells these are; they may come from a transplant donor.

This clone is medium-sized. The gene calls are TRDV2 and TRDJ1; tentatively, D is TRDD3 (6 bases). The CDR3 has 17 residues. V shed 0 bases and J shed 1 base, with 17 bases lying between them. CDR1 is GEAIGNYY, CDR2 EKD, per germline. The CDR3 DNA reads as TGTGCCTGTGACACCGTGCGGGGGACCCAGATCACCGATAAACTCATCTTT. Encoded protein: CACDTVRGTQITDKLIF.

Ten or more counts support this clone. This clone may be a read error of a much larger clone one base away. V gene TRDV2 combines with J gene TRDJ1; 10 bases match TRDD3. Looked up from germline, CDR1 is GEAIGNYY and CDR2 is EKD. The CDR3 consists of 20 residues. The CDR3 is CARDDIQKGEGDTTTDKLIF. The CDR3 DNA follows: TGTGCCCGTGACGATATCCAGAAGGGTGAGGGGGATACGACCACCGATAAACTCATCTTT.

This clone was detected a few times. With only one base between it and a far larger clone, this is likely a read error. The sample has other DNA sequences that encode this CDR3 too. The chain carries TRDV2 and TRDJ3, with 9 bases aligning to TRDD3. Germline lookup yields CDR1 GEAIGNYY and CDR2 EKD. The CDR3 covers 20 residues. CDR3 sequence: CACDTAQTGGRSWDTRQMFF. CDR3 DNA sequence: TGTGCCTGCGACACCGCCCAGACTGGGGGACGCTCCTGGGACACCCGACAGATGTTTTTC.

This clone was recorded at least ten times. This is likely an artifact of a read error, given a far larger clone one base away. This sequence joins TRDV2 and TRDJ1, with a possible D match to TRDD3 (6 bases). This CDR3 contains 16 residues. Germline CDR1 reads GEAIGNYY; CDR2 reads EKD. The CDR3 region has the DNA TGTGCCTGTGGCACCGTCGGGGATCGAGGGACCGATAAACTCATCTTT. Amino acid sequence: CACGTVGDRGTDKLIF.

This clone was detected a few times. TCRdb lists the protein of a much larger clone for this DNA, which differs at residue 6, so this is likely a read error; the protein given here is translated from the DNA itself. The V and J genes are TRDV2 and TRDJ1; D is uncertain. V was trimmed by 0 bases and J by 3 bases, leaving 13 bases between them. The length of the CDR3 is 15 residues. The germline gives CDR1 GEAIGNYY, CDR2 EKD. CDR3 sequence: CACDTAGGTPDKLIF. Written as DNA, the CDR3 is TGTGCCTGTGACACCGCAGGAGGCACACCCGATAAACTCATCTTT.

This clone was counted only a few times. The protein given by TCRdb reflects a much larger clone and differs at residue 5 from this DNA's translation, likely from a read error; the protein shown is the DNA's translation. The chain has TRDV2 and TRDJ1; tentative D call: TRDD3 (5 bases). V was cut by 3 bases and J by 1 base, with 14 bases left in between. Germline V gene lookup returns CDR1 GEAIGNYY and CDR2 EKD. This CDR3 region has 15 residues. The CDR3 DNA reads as TGTGCCTGTGACTCTGTAGGGCTGGGCACCGATAAACTCATCTTT. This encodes CACDSVGLGTDKLIF.

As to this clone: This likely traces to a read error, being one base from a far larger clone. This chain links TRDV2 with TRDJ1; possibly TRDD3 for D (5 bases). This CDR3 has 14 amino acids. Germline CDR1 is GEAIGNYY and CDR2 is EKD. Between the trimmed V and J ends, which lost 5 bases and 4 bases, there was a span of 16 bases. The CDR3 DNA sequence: TGTGCCTGTGGCACGCTGGGAGTCTTCGATAAACTCATCTTT. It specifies CACGTLGVFDKLIF.

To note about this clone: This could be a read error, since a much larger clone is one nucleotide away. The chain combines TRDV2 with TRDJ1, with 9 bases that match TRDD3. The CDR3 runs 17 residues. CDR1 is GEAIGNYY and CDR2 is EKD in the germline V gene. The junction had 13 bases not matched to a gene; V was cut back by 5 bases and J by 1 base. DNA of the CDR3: TGTGCCTGTGGCGCCGTTACTGGGGGAGCTCTCACCGATAAACTCATCTTT. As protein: CACGAVTGGALTDKLIF.